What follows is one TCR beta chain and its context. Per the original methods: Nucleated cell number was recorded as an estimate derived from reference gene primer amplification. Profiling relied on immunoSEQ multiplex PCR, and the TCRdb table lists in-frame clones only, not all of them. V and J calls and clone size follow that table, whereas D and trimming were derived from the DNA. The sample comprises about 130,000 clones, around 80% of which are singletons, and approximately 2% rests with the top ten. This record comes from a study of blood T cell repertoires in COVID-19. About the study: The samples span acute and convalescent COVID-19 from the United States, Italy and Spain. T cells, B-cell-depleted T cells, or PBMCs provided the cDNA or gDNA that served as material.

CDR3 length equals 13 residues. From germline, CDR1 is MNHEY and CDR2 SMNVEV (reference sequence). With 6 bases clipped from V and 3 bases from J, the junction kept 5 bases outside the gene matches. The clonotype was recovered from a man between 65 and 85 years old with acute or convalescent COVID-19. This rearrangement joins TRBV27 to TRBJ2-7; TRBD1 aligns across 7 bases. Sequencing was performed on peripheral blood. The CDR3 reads CASSRDSFYEQYF. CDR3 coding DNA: TGTGCCAGCAGCCGGGACAGTTTCTACGAGCAGTACTTC.